This T cell receptor (beta chain) was documented in a study of OX40 agonist ivuxolimab in advanced cancers. Study-level background: Cancers in dose escalation were hepatocellular, melanoma, renal cell and head and neck.

Regarding the study as a whole: Partial responders at 0.1-3.0 mg/kg had among the lowest clonal expansion.

With regard to this clone: Its antigen is unknown.

Libraries were prepared by immunoSEQ multiplex PCR; TCRdb keeps only in-frame clonotypes and omits some of them. The data contain some 100,000 clones, under 95% of them singletons. The receptor was derived from an adult with an advanced solid tumor such as melanoma, head and neck, liver or kidney cancer. The sample was CD4+ or CD8+ T cells sorted from blood, taken in a trial of the OX40 agonist ivuxolimab.

The CDR3 sequence: CASSPFLTRGTDTQYF. CDR3 sequence (DNA): TGTGCCAGCAGCCCCTTCCTAACTAGAGGCACAGATACGCAGTATTTT. This chain links TRBV7-2 with TRBJ2-3; D possibly corresponds to TRBD2 (5 bases). V lost 5 bases and J 1 base, leaving 16 bases between the germline ends. This CDR3 contains 16 residues. Germline V CDR1 and CDR2: SGHTA, FQGNSA.